This T cell receptor (beta chain) was sequenced during a study of CD8 T cells in ankylosing spondylitis. Libraries of TCR beta came from quantitative 5'-RACE with molecular barcodes. TCRdb recomputed calls from the 5' RACE reads with MiXCR, one row per CDR3 protein. The sample has roughly 180,000 distinct CDR3 sequences, 13% seen once. CDR1 is MGHRA, CDR2 YSYEKL, per germline. The ends lost 0 bases at V and 2 bases at J; junction bases unmatched: 6. This CDR3 has 17 residues. Sequenced material: blood, either unsorted or a sorted T cell fraction (not recorded which). The sequence derives from a male donor with ankylosing spondylitis or in good health (not recorded which). The chain carries TRBV4-1 and TRBJ2-1, with 8 positions matching TRBD2. CDR3 protein: CASSQEGSGGPYNEQFF. In DNA, the CDR3 is TGCGCCAGCAGCCAAGAAGGAAGCGGGGGTCCCTACAATGAGCAGTTCTTC.